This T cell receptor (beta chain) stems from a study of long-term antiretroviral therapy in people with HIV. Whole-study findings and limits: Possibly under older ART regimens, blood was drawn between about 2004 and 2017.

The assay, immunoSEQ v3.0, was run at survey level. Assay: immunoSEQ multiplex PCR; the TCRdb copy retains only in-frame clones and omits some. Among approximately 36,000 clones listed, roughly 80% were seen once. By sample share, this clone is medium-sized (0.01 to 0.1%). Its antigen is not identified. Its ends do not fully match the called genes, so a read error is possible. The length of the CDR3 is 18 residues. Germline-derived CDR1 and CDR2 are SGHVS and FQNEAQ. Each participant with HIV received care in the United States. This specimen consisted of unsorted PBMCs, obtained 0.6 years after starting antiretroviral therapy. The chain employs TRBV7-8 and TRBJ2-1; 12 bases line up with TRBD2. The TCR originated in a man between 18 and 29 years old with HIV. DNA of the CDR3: TGTGCCAGCAACTTAGGGCTAACCGGGACTAGCGGGCTCAATGAGCAGTTCTTC. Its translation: CASNLGLTGTSGLNEQFF.